This T cell receptor (beta chain) derives from a study of breast tumors, draining lymph nodes, adjacent tissues. The study's findings and limits: Tumors had less TCR diversity than lymph nodes, more than nontumor tissue.

With regard to this clonotype: Its antigen is currently unknown. This likely comes from a read error, as the CDR3 has no conserved phenylalanine or tryptophan at its end. Because the CDR3's place on the DNA is in doubt, the DNA is left out and the CDR3 is given as listed by TCRdb.

The CDR3 is 16 amino acids in total, end residues counted. The germline CDR1 and CDR2 sequences are LNHDA and SQIVND (reference sequence). One entry per CDR3 protein results from TCRdb running MiXCR on the multiplex PCR reads. The sample carries under 350,000 distinct CDR3 sequences, around 30% recorded once. Breast cancer patients provided tissue from their axillary draining lymph nodes. The chain uses TRBV19 and TRBJ2-1; TRBD2 is the table's D call and was not checked against the DNA. The clonotype was recovered from a female donor with breast cancer. Some clones in this sample may be carry-over from other donors' samples. The material sequenced was axillary lymph node tissue. CDR3 region: CASSGNSGRAYNEQLS.